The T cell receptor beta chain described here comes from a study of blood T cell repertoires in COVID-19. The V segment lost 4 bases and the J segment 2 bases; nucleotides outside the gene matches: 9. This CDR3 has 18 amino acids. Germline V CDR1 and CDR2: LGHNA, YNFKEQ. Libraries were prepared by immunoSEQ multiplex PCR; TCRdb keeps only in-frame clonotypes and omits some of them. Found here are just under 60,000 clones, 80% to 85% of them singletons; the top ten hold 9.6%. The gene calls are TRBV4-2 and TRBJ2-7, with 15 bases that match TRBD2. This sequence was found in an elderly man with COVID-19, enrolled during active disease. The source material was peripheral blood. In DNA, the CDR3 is TGTGCCAGCAGCCCCGGGACTAGCGGGGGGTCCTTCGCCTACGAGCAGTACTTC. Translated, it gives CASSPGTSGGSFAYEQYF.